Following are 21 T cell receptor beta chains from one sample sequenced in a study of blood T cell repertoires in COVID-19. Some clones are missing from TCRdb's copy, which holds only in-frame ones; the method was immunoSEQ multiplex PCR. The sample lists 100,000 to 150,000 clones, approximately 90% occurring once. The source material was peripheral blood. The receptors stem from a woman older than 75 with acute or convalescent COVID-19.

V and J are TRBV7-2 and TRBJ2-7, with 8 bases that match TRBD2. The CDR3 is 14 residues long. Trimming cost V 1 base and J 6 bases; bases outside gene matches: 5. Germline V gene sequence: CDR1 SGHTA, CDR2 FQGNSA. The CDR3 spells CASSLVGGAAEQYF. CDR3 sequence (DNA): TGTGCCAGCAGCTTAGTCGGGGGGGCAGCCGAGCAGTACTTC.

This rearrangement joins TRBV2 to TRBJ1-5, with D possibly matching TRBD1 (6 bases). Germline CDR1 is SNHLY and CDR2 is FYNNEI. This CDR3 is 15 amino acids long. V lost 6 bases, J lost 2 bases, and 14 bases lay in between. The chain's CDR3 is CASRGDRLGNQPQHF. CDR3 DNA sequence: TGTGCCAGCAGGGGAGACAGGTTAGGCAATCAGCCCCAGCATTTT.

V is TRBV27 and J is TRBJ1-1; D not resolved. V was trimmed by 2 bases and J by 1 base, leaving 11 bases between them. The CDR3 loop spans 15 amino acids. The germline gives CDR1 MNHEY, CDR2 SMNVEV (reference sequence). CDR3 sequence (DNA): TGTGCCAGCAGTTTAATCGCGGAGTCGAACACTGAAGCTTTCTTT. Residues: CASSLIAESNTEAFF.

This rearrangement joins TRBV9 to TRBJ2-5, with TRBD1 identical over 8 bases. The CDR3 is made up of 13 amino acids. The junction had 5 bases not matched to a gene; V was cut back by 5 bases and J by 5 bases. Per germline, CDR1 SGDLS and CDR2 YYNGEE. The CDR3 loop is CASSIGQGETQYF. In DNA, the CDR3 is TGTGCCAGCAGTATTGGACAGGGTGAGACCCAGTACTTC.

The rearrangement joins TRBV12-3 or TRBV12-4 to TRBJ2-2; D uncertain. Between the trimmed V and J ends, which lost 2 bases and 4 bases, there was a span of 5 bases. This CDR3 has 13 amino acids. In DNA, the CDR3 is TGTGCCAGCAGTTTACCAGTCACCGGGGAGCTGTTTTTT. Protein: CASSLPVTGELFF.

The rearrangement uses TRBV5-1 and TRBJ2-3; D ambiguous. V was shortened by 5 bases and J by 3 bases, with 7 bases between the two germline ends. Germline V gives CDR1 SGHRS, CDR2 YFSETQ. This CDR3 has 12 amino acids. As DNA, the CDR3 is TGCGCCAGCAGAGCCGGGACAGATACGCAGTATTTT. Its translation is CASRAGTDTQYF.

The rearrangement uses TRBV5-1 and TRBJ1-6, with TRBD1 as a possible D gene (6 bases). Germline V gives CDR1 SGHRS, CDR2 YFSETQ. The CDR3 contains 15 residues. Trimming took off 0 bases at V and 7 bases at J, with 11 bases between the two ends. Here the CDR3 reads CASSLGGQRNSPLHF. The CDR3 DNA reads as TGCGCCAGCAGCTTGGGTGGACAGCGAAATTCACCCCTCCACTTT.

The chain links TRBV2 to TRBJ1-2; 11 nucleotides align to TRBD1. Looked up from germline, CDR1 is SNHLY and CDR2 is FYNNEI. V was pared by 2 bases and J by 8 bases, with 4 bases of the junction left unmatched. The CDR3 sequence is 14 residues long. DNA for the CDR3: TGTGCCAGCAGTGAAAGGGGACAGGGGGACGGCTACACCTTC. Translating gives CASSERGQGDGYTF.

The CDR3, as DNA: TGCGCCAGCATGTTGGGACAGGGACCTGCGGGCTACACCTTC. Protein product: CASMLGQGPAGYTF. This chain connects TRBV10-2 to TRBJ1-2; TRBD1 matches at 9 bases. With V trimmed by 7 bases and J by 8 bases, 11 bases remained unmatched. Looked up from germline, CDR1 is WSHSY and CDR2 is SAAADI. The CDR3 loop spans 14 amino acids.

V and J are TRBV27 and TRBJ1-1; 9 bases line up with TRBD1. Germline lookup yields CDR1 MNHEY and CDR2 SMNVEV (reference sequence). The length of the CDR3 is 13 residues. V gave up 6 bases and J gave up 5 bases; unmatched junction bases: 4. CDR3 region: CASRGQGWTEAFF. The CDR3 DNA reads as TGTGCCAGCAGGGGACAGGGTTGGACTGAAGCTTTCTTT.

This clone occurred a few times. CDR3 DNA: TGTGCCAGCACGGGGGGCGGGGCAAATGAGCAGTTCTTC. Translating gives CASTGGGANEQFF. The V and J genes are TRBV27 and TRBJ2-1, with a weak D call TRBD2 (7 bases). Trimming took off 7 bases at V and 7 bases at J, with 14 bases between the two ends. Germline V gene data show CDR1 as MNHEY and CDR2 as SMNVEV (reference sequence). This CDR3 region has 13 residues.

V gene TRBV7-2 combines with J gene TRBJ1-6; D gene unclear. This CDR3 has 13 residues. CDR1 and CDR2 (germline): SGHTA, FQGNSA. V lost 5 bases and J 7 bases, leaving 9 bases between the germline ends. CDR3 DNA: TGTGCCAGCAGCGAGGTGTTGAATTCACCCCTCCACTTT. As protein: CASSEVLNSPLHF.

This clone occurred once. The chain uses TRBV19 and TRBJ2-2; maybe TRBD2 (5 bases). Trimming left V 2 bases short and J 1 base short, with 11 bases between. The CDR3 sequence is 16 residues long. CDR1 LNHDA and CDR2 SQIVND come from the germline V gene (reference sequence). The CDR3 DNA reads as TGTGCCAGTAGTATACGCGTCGGACTGAACACCGGGGAGCTGTTTTTT. As protein: CASSIRVGLNTGELFF.

The chain links TRBV29-1 to TRBJ2-3; a weak D match, TRBD1 (6 bases). Trimming shortened V by 8 bases and J by 3 bases, and 12 bases separated the two germline ends. Looked up from germline, CDR1 is SQVTM and CDR2 is ANQGSEA. This CDR3 contains 12 residues. This CDR3 reads CSTGQRTDTQYF. The CDR3 DNA sequence: TGCAGCACTGGACAGAGAACAGATACGCAGTATTTT.

The V call is TRBV24-1, the J call TRBJ1-2; possibly TRBD1 for D (5 bases). The germline V gene encodes CDR1 KGHDR and CDR2 SFDVKD. V lost 4 bases, J lost 1 base, and 9 bases lay in between. The CDR3 is made up of 14 amino acids. CDR3 bases: TGTGCCACCAGTGACCAGACAGTTAACTATGGCTACACCTTC. Translation: CATSDQTVNYGYTF.

The chain combines TRBV6-1 with TRBJ2-7, with D uncertain. The V gene's germline CDR1 is MNHNS and CDR2 SASEGT. There are 13 residues in the CDR3. Deletions cut 3 bases from V and 3 bases from J, with 9 bases between. Here the CDR3 DNA reads TGTGCCAGCAGTGAGAGAGAGCTCTACGAGCAGTACTTC. Its protein product is CASSERELYEQYF.

As DNA, the CDR3 is TGTGCCAGTAGTGAAACCGCGCGTGGGCAAATTAGCAATCAGCCCCAGCATTTT. Translated: CASSETARGQISNQPQHF. V is TRBV19 and J is TRBJ1-5, with no clear D. V lost 5 bases, J lost 0 bases, and 20 bases lay in between. CDR1 and CDR2 (germline): LNHDA, SQIVND (reference sequence). This CDR3 is built from 18 residues.

The genes are TRBV5-1 and TRBJ2-7; 7 bases agree with TRBD2. This CDR3 region has 15 residues. V lost 0 bases and J lost 0; bases outside the gene matches: 3. Germline V gene data show CDR1 as SGHRS and CDR2 as YFSETQ. The CDR3 is CASSLEAGSSYEQYF. The CDR3 DNA sequence: TGCGCCAGCAGCTTGGAAGCGGGGAGCTCCTACGAGCAGTACTTC.

This chain connects TRBV3-1 (or the pseudogene TRBV3-2) to TRBJ1-2; weak D call: TRBD1 (5 bases). The V gene lost 0 bases and the J gene lost 4 bases, with 6 bases spanning the gap. Germline V gene lookup returns CDR1 LGHDT and CDR2 YNNKEL (reference sequence). This CDR3 contains 13 residues. The CDR3 sequence: CASSQETVYGYTF. Written as DNA, the CDR3 is TGTGCCAGCAGCCAAGAGACAGTCTATGGCTACACCTTC.

The chain joins TRBV6-6 to TRBJ1-6, with D hard to call. The CDR3 length is 15 residues. Trimming removed 7 bases at V and 0 bases at J, with 10 bases between. CDR1 and CDR2 from the germline V gene are MNHNY and SVGAGI (reference sequence). In DNA form, the CDR3 reads TGTGCCAGCATTTTTGGGAGCTCCTATAATTCACCCCTCCACTTT. Its protein is CASIFGSSYNSPLHF.

This chain joins TRBV2 and TRBJ1-1, with a possible D match to TRBD1 (6 bases). Germline CDR1 reads SNHLY; CDR2 reads FYNNEI. Trimming left V 8 bases short and J 1 base short, with 11 bases between. This CDR3 region has 13 residues. CDR3 amino acids: CASGTGPNTEAFF. CDR3 sequence (DNA): TGTGCCAGCGGTACAGGGCCGAACACTGAAGCTTTCTTT. The whole variable domain, filled in from reference TRBV2 and TRBJ1-1, reads EPEVTQTPSHQVTQMGQEVILRCVPISNHLYFYWYRQILGQKVEFLVSFYNNEISEKSEIFDDQFSVERPDGSNFTLKIRSTKLEDSAMYFCASGTGPNTEAFFGQGTRLTVV.